The next 29 T cell receptor beta chains were all read from a single sample in a study of T cell responses to AZD1222 COVID-19 vaccine. Assay used: immunoSEQ multiplex PCR; TCRdb lists only in-frame clones, some missing. In the table there are about 120,000 clones, roughly 91% of which are singletons. This material consisted of peripheral blood, taken on day 0 of AZD1222 vaccination. The receptors derive from an adult in good health.

The rearrangement links TRBV6-5 to TRBJ1-2; D gene ambiguous. CDR3 length equals 14 residues. Germline V gene lookup returns CDR1 MNHEY and CDR2 SVGAGI. Trimming left V 7 bases short and J 1 base short, with 13 bases between. CDR3 coding DNA: TGTGCCAGCAATCCTGATCTGGGTAACTATGGCTACACCTTC. Translation gives CASNPDLGNYGYTF.

The rearrangement uses TRBV10-2 and TRBJ2-7, with D unclear. Trimming stripped 4 bases from V and 2 bases from J, with 12 bases between. Germline CDR1 and CDR2: WSHSY and SAAADI. This CDR3 spans 14 amino acids. This CDR3 is CASSGWAKAYEQYF. As DNA, the CDR3 is TGCGCCAGCAGTGGATGGGCCAAGGCCTACGAGCAGTACTTC.

The chain has TRBV18 and TRBJ1-6; weak D call: TRBD1 (6 bases). Trimming took off 6 bases at V and 7 bases at J, with 16 bases between the two ends. The CDR3 consists of 15 residues. Germline lookup yields CDR1 KGHSH and CDR2 LQKENI. CDR3 region: CASSPGQRPNSPLHF. The CDR3 DNA follows: TGTGCCAGCTCCCCCGGACAGAGGCCAAATTCACCCCTCCACTTT.

V and J are TRBV12-5 and TRBJ2-7; D could derive from TRBD1 or TRBD2 (5 bases each). V was trimmed by 4 bases and J by 2 bases, leaving 9 bases between them. Looked up from germline, CDR1 is LGHNT and CDR2 is FRNRAP. The CDR3 spans 13 residues. The DNA of the CDR3 is TGTGCTAGTGGTTCGGGACGGGCCTACGAGCAGTACTTC. Amino acid sequence: CASGSGRAYEQYF.

The chain has TRBV19 and TRBJ2-5, with a tentative D call TRBD2 (5 bases). V lost 3 bases to trimming and J lost 1 base, with 15 bases between them. Per germline, CDR1 LNHDA and CDR2 SQIVND (reference sequence). CDR3 length: 16 amino acids. CDR3 in DNA: TGTGCCAGTAGTATTCAAAGAGGGCCAGCCCAAGAGACCCAGTACTTC. It encodes CASSIQRGPAQETQYF.

The chain employs TRBV9 and TRBJ1-4, with D tentatively TRBD1 (6 bases). Germline loops: CDR1 SGDLS, CDR2 YYNGEE. CDR3 length: 15 amino acids. Between the trimmed V and J ends, which lost 0 bases and 4 bases, there was a span of 10 bases. The CDR3 nucleotides are TGTGCCAGCAGCGTAGGGACAGTGAATAATGAAAAACTGTTTTTT. This gives the protein CASSVGTVNNEKLFF.

This rearrangement joins TRBV5-1 to TRBJ2-7, with 12 bases identical to TRBD2. Germline CDR1 reads SGHRS; CDR2 reads YFSETQ. Trimming at V came to 3 bases and at J to 4 bases, leaving 5 bases not matched to a gene. This CDR3 has 15 residues. DNA for the CDR3: TGCGCCAGCAGCTCCGGACTAGCGGGGCCGTACGAGCAGTACTTC. It specifies CASSSGLAGPYEQYF. Using reference TRBV5-1 and TRBJ2-7 for the parts outside the CDR3, the full variable domain is KAGVTQTPRYLIKTRGQQVTLSCSPISGHRSVSWYQQTPGQGLQFLFEYFSETQRNKGNFPGRFSGRQFSNSRSEMNVSTLELGDSALYLCASSSGLAGPYEQYFGPGTRLTVT.

This sequence joins TRBV11-2 and TRBJ1-1; no reliable D call. The CDR3 has 17 amino acids. V was cut by 2 bases and J by 6 bases, with 22 bases left in between. Germline CDR1 and CDR2: SGHAT and FQNNGV. CDR3 nucleotide sequence: TGTGCCAGCAGCTTACTCAAAAGTCTCGAAACGTGGGCTGAAGCTTTCTTT. Its translation: CASSLLKSLETWAEAFF.

This chain connects TRBV7-2 to TRBJ1-2, with D perhaps TRBD1 (5 bases). CDR3 length: 15 amino acids. Germline CDR1 is SGHTA and CDR2 is FQGNSA. The V and J ends lost 3 bases and 8 bases respectively, with 19 bases between them. In DNA, the CDR3 is TGTGCCAGCAGCTTGGGGGATCCCCTAACACACGGCTACACCTTC. This gives the protein CASSLGDPLTHGYTF.

This clone was seen a few times. The V gene is TRBV27, the J gene TRBJ2-3; TRBD2 might be the D (6 bases). The CDR3 runs to 15 residues. Germline CDR1 and CDR2: MNHEY and SMNVEV (reference sequence). Trimming took 5 bases from V and 7 from J, leaving 19 bases between them. The CDR3 sequence is CASSPSSGGYYTQYF. CDR3 sequence (DNA): TGTGCCAGCAGTCCTTCCTCAGGAGGGTACTATACGCAGTATTTT.

The J gene is TRBJ2-5, the V gene TRBV7-2, with 9 bases aligning to TRBD2. Germline V lookup: CDR1 SGHTA, CDR2 FQGNSA. J lost 1 base, V lost 4 bases, and 4 bases had no gene match. The length of the CDR3 is 15 residues. The CDR3 loop is CASSYLLAGQETQYF. The DNA of the CDR3 is TGTGCCAGCAGCTACCTACTAGCGGGCCAAGAGACCCAGTACTTC.

The rearrangement uses TRBV6-2 or TRBV6-3 and TRBJ2-2; no clear D gene. With 4 bases removed from V and 1 base from J, the gap between germline ends came to 4 bases. The CDR3 runs to 13 residues. Germline loops: CDR1 MNHEY, CDR2 SVGEGT. CDR3 sequence (DNA): TGTGCCAGCAGTTTGCTGAACACCGGGGAGCTGTTTTTT. The encoded protein is CASSLLNTGELFF.

This chain joins TRBV6-4 and TRBJ1-5; no firm D call. This CDR3 region has 14 residues. Deletions cut 3 bases from V and 8 bases from J, with 14 bases between. CDR1 MRHNA and CDR2 SNTAGT come from the germline V gene. CDR3 DNA: TGTGCCAGCAGTGAGGAGGCAGGTGGAAAGCCCCAGCATTTT. Protein: CASSEEAGGKPQHF.

This clone was picked up one time. J is TRBJ2-3 and V is TRBV7-9; the D gene is possibly TRBD2 (5 bases). Germline V gene sequence: CDR1 SEHNR, CDR2 FQNEAQ (reference sequence). The CDR3 runs 12 residues. The ends were cut back, 5 bases at V and 6 bases at J, with 9 bases in the middle. The CDR3: CASSPPGDTQYF. For the CDR3, the DNA is TGTGCCAGCAGCCCTCCGGGGGATACGCAGTATTTT.

The J gene is TRBJ2-5, the V gene TRBV5-6; TRBD2 matches at 10 bases. The CDR3 has 16 residues. The ends lost 4 bases at V and 4 bases at J; junction bases unmatched: 10. Germline V CDR1 and CDR2: SGHDT, YYEEEE. In nucleotides, the CDR3 is TGTGCCAGCAGCCGGCAGCGGGGGGGTATCCGAGAGACCCAGTACTTC. This encodes CASSRQRGGIRETQYF.

The chain combines TRBV6-6 with TRBJ2-7, with D hard to call. In germline, CDR1 is MNHNY, CDR2 SVGAGI (reference sequence). This CDR3 is 12 amino acids long. V was trimmed by 6 bases and J by 5 bases, leaving 11 bases between them. CDR3 nucleotide sequence: TGTGCCAGCAGCCAACCTTGGAACGAGCAGTACTTC. This codes for CASSQPWNEQYF.

The CDR3 region is CASSLGRNQPQHF. CDR3 nucleotide sequence: TGTGCCAGCAGTTTGGGGAGGAATCAGCCCCAGCATTTT. The V and J genes are TRBV12-3 or TRBV12-4 and TRBJ1-5, with unresolved D. The CDR3 is made up of 13 amino acids. The V end lost 3 bases, the J end lost 4 bases, and 7 bases lay between the germline ends.

The rearrangement joins TRBV10-2 to TRBJ1-5; 9 bases match TRBD1. Germline-derived CDR1 and CDR2 are WSHSY and SAAADI. CDR3 length equals 16 residues. The ends lost 6 bases at V and 10 bases at J; junction bases unmatched: 16. CDR3 loop: CASSVALTGGWGPQHF. The CDR3 DNA follows: TGCGCCAGCAGCGTCGCATTGACAGGGGGATGGGGTCCCCAGCATTTT.

The chain recombines TRBV30 with TRBJ1-5; TRBD1 agrees at 10 bases. This CDR3 region has 16 residues. Per the germline V gene, CDR1 is GTSNPN and CDR2 is SVGIG (reference sequence). V lost 8 bases to trimming and J lost 2 bases; unmatched junction nucleotides: 12. The CDR3 bases are TGTGCCACGACAGGGGGCAACCCCGGTGGCAATCAGCCCCAGCATTTT. It specifies CATTGGNPGGNQPQHF.

The chain recombines TRBV19 with TRBJ2-1, with 7 bases lining up with TRBD2. Germline CDR1 reads LNHDA; CDR2 reads SQIVND (reference sequence). The J segment lost 4 bases and the V segment lost 3 bases, leaving 6 bases of the junction unmatched. There are 15 residues in the CDR3. The DNA of the CDR3 is TGTGCCAGTAGTATGTTTGCGGGGGATTACAATGAGCAGTTCTTC. It encodes CASSMFAGDYNEQFF.

The rearrangement joins TRBV6-5 to TRBJ1-3, with TRBD1 matching 8 bases. The CDR3 runs 15 residues. V was pared by 6 bases and J by 2 bases, with 6 bases of the junction left unmatched. Germline V CDR1 and CDR2: MNHEY, SVGAGI. The CDR3 DNA reads as TGTGCCAGCAGGTCCAGGGGGCGAGCTGGAAACACCATATATTTT. Translating it yields CASRSRGRAGNTIYF.

V gene TRBV5-1 combines with J gene TRBJ1-2, with 7 nucleotides matching TRBD1. Trimming cost V 4 bases and J 13 bases; bases outside gene matches: 13. This CDR3 is 13 amino acids long. CDR1 SGHRS and CDR2 YFSETQ come from the germline V gene. The CDR3 loop is CASSPGGTDRPTF. In nucleotides, the CDR3 is TGCGCCAGCAGCCCCGGAGGGACAGACCGCCCCACCTTC.

The CDR3 loop reads CASSVAGLGTDTQYF. The CDR3 DNA is TGTGCCAGCAGCGTAGCTGGACTGGGCACAGATACGCAGTATTTT. The V call is TRBV9, the J call TRBJ2-3; a possible D gene is TRBD2 (5 bases). V lost 0 bases to trimming and J lost 1 base, with 9 bases between them. Per the germline V gene, CDR1 is SGDLS and CDR2 is YYNGEE. The CDR3 has 15 amino acids.

The genes are TRBV5-1 and TRBJ2-6; D remains unclear. This CDR3 has 15 amino acids. Between the trimmed V and J ends, which lost 1 base and 4 bases, there was a span of 9 bases. Per germline, CDR1 SGHRS and CDR2 YFSETQ. CDR3 coding DNA: TGCGCCAGCAGCTTGCTTGCTTCCGGGGCCAACGTCCTGACTTTC. The encoded protein is CASSLLASGANVLTF. Together with reference TRBV5-1 and TRBJ2-6, the CDR3 gives the full variable domain: KAGVTQTPRYLIKTRGQQVTLSCSPISGHRSVSWYQQTPGQGLQFLFEYFSETQRNKGNFPGRFSGRQFSNSRSEMNVSTLELGDSALYLCASSLLASGANVLTFGAGSRLTVL.

As DNA, the CDR3 is TGTGCCAGTAGTATAGGAGGGAACAATGAGCAGTTCTTC. This translates into CASSIGGNNEQFF. This chain connects TRBV19 to TRBJ2-1, with D possibly TRBD2 on 5 matching bases. Germline loops: CDR1 LNHDA, CDR2 SQIVND (reference sequence). The CDR3 is made up of 13 amino acids. V was trimmed by 1 base and J by 5 bases, leaving 6 bases between them.

The V and J genes are TRBV5-4 and TRBJ1-3; TRBD1 aligns across 10 bases. V was clipped by 4 bases and J by 8 bases; unmatched bases: 6. This CDR3 is 14 amino acids long. Germline V gene sequence: CDR1 SGHNT, CDR2 YYREEE (reference sequence). CDR3 nucleotides: TGTGCCAGCAGCCCGAGGACAGGGGGAGACACCATATATTTT. Its translation is CASSPRTGGDTIYF.

The CDR3 reads CASSSTRSYNSPLHF. CDR3 bases: TGTGCCAGCAGCTCCACAAGATCCTATAATTCACCCCTCCACTTT. This chain joins TRBV5-5 and TRBJ1-6; the D is unclear. CDR1 is SGHKS, CDR2 YYEKEE, per germline (reference sequence). The V gene lost 3 bases and the J gene lost 1 base, with 8 bases spanning the gap. CDR3 length: 15 residues.

This chain uses TRBV15 with TRBJ1-4, with D perhaps TRBD1 (6 bases). The CDR3 runs to 16 residues. V lost 5 bases and J 0 bases, leaving 13 bases between the germline ends. Germline V gives CDR1 LNHNV, CDR2 YYDKDF (reference sequence). DNA of the CDR3: TGTGCCACCAGCTCTGGACAGACAACAACTAATGAAAAACTGTTTTTT. Its translation: CATSSGQTTTNEKLFF.

The chain links TRBV29-1 to TRBJ2-1, with 14 bases fitting TRBD2. CDR3 length equals 16 residues. In germline, CDR1 is SQVTM, CDR2 ANQGSEA. Unmatched junction bases numbered 9, after V lost 4 bases and J lost 7 bases. CDR3 amino acids: CSVGRTSGGRGNEQFF. The CDR3 bases are TGCAGCGTTGGAAGGACTAGCGGGGGGAGAGGGAATGAGCAGTTCTTC.